The sample holds one count of the clone carrying this TCR beta chain. Its antigen is not identified. A much larger clone is a single base away; this may be a read error. The library came from three nested PCR rounds adapted from ARM-PCR protocols. TCRdb analysed the multiplex PCR reads with MiXCR anew, one entry per CDR3 protein. The repertoire has 100,000 to 120,000 distinct CDR3 sequences, 84% of them found once; the top ten carry 20% to 25%. Germline assignment: CDR1 DFQATT and CDR2 SNEGSKA (reference sequence). The CDR3 is 12 residues long. RNA was extracted from bulk tissue without any cell sorting. The source of the sample is a study of tumor and adjacent non-tumor tissue in lung cancer. Points from the study as a whole: In normal lung, the top 100 clones were significantly more dominant than in tumor.

The sequenced sample consisted of lung tumor tissue. The gene calls are TRBV20-1 and TRBJ2-5, with 11 positions matching TRBD2. This sequence originates from a man aged 65 to 85 with non-small cell lung cancer. The DNA of the CDR3 is TGCAGTGTTAGACTAGCGGGGTTGACCCAGTACTTC. It encodes CSVRLAGLTQYF.